This entry lists 32 T cell receptor beta chains sequenced from one sample in a study of blood T cell repertoires in COVID-19. The repertoire was sequenced with immunoSEQ multiplex PCR; TCRdb's copy has only in-frame clones and lacks some. The data hold approximately 300,000 clones, with more than 70% observed a single time. Sequencing input: peripheral blood. The receptors were sampled from a woman aged 45-60 years with acute or convalescent COVID-19.

Regarding this clone: The sample carries other DNA sequences with the same CDR3. The V call is TRBV9, the J call TRBJ1-1; weak D call: TRBD1 (5 bases). The germline V and J ends were trimmed by 3 bases and 0 bases, with 6 bases remaining between them. Per germline, CDR1 SGDLS and CDR2 YYNGEE. The CDR3 consists of 13 residues. The CDR3 DNA follows: TGTGCCAGCAGCGCAGGGTTGAACACTGAAGCTTTCTTT. Its translation: CASSAGLNTEAFF.

This chain links TRBV2 with TRBJ2-7; TRBD2 is a possible D gene (5 bases). Trimming took 4 bases from V and 2 from J, leaving 6 bases between them. The CDR3 has 12 amino acids. The germline gives CDR1 SNHLY, CDR2 FYNNEI. The CDR3 is CASSVGAYEQYV. The DNA of the CDR3 is TGTGCCAGCAGTGTCGGGGCCTACGAGCAGTACGTC.

The gene calls are TRBV7-7 and TRBJ2-1, with D possibly matching TRBD2 (5 bases). Trimming removed 4 bases from V and 8 bases from J, with 15 bases in between. CDR3 length: 14 residues. CDR1 and CDR2 (germline): SSHAT, FNYEAQ (reference sequence). The CDR3, as DNA: TGTGCCAGCAGCTCCCGGGATGAGGCCGATGAGCAGTTCTTC. This codes for CASSSRDEADEQFF.

DNA of the CDR3: TGTGCCAGCAGCTTAGGTCCGGGAGAGGGTGAAAAACTGTTTTTT. Translating it yields CASSLGPGEGEKLFF. The chain carries TRBV7-2 and TRBJ1-4; no clear D gene. The CDR3 consists of 15 residues. Trimming shortened V by 1 base and J by 7 bases, and 13 bases separated the two germline ends. Germline CDR1 SGHTA, CDR2 FQGNSA.

CDR3 protein: CASSQQGGGSPLHF. CDR3 DNA: TGTGCCAGCAGCCAGCAGGGGGGTGGTTCACCCCTCCACTTT. The chain employs TRBV27 and TRBJ1-6, with 7 nucleotides matching TRBD1. The CDR3 runs 14 residues. Per germline, CDR1 MNHEY and CDR2 SMNVEV (reference sequence). The V segment lost 6 bases and the J segment 9 bases; nucleotides outside the gene matches: 8.

The chain recombines TRBV28 with TRBJ1-1; a weak D match, TRBD1 (5 bases). Per germline, CDR1 MDHEN and CDR2 SYDVKM. Trimming pared 1 base from V and 7 bases from J, leaving 19 bases between. This CDR3 contains 16 residues. CDR3 amino acids: CASSLSPSGAGGEAFF. Here the CDR3 DNA reads TGTGCCAGCAGTTTATCCCCAAGCGGGGCTGGGGGTGAAGCTTTCTTT.

This clone was picked up one time. This chain links TRBV5-1 with TRBJ2-5, with D perhaps TRBD1 (6 bases). The V end was cut by 7 bases, the J end by 2 bases, with 15 bases between. The CDR3 runs 14 residues. The germline gives CDR1 SGHRS, CDR2 YFSETQ. In nucleotides, the CDR3 is TGCGCCAGCCCCACTAGGACAGCTCAAGAGACCCAGTACTTC. This translates into CASPTRTAQETQYF.

This clone was seen a few times. CDR3 bases: TGCGCCAGCAGCAGTAGCGGGAGAAGCTACGAGCAGTACTTC. Protein: CASSSSGRSYEQYF. V gene TRBV5-1 combines with J gene TRBJ2-7; TRBD2 matches at 9 bases. The CDR3 extends over 14 amino acids. The germline CDR1 and CDR2 sequences are SGHRS and YFSETQ. V lost 4 bases, J lost 3 bases, and 5 bases stayed unmatched.

The chain employs TRBV11-2 and TRBJ1-4; unclear D gene. Germline-derived CDR1 and CDR2 are SGHAT and FQNNGV. The CDR3 is 13 amino acids. Trimming cost V 8 bases and J 8 bases, with 15 bases left between them. CDR3 region: CASRRQAGEKLFF. CDR3 bases: TGTGCCAGCCGGCGGCAGGCGGGCGAAAAACTGTTTTTT.

The gene calls are TRBV5-1 and TRBJ2-1; D is possibly TRBD2 (5 bases). The CDR3 totals 16 residues. Trimming stripped 1 base from V and 6 bases from J, with 17 bases between. Germline V lookup: CDR1 SGHRS, CDR2 YFSETQ. CDR3 coding DNA: TGCGCCAGCAGCTTGAATCGCCCTAGCTACGGCAATGAGCAGTTCTTC. It translates to CASSLNRPSYGNEQFF.

The chain uses TRBV2 and TRBJ1-3, with D hard to call. Between the trimmed V and J ends, which lost 1 base and 3 bases, there was a span of 10 bases. CDR1 SNHLY and CDR2 FYNNEI come from the germline V gene. This CDR3 has 15 residues. The CDR3 DNA follows: TGTGCCAGCAGTGAAGACCTATTCGGTGGAAACACCATATATTTT. Translating it yields CASSEDLFGGNTIYF.

The rearrangement uses TRBV19 and TRBJ2-2, with D possibly being TRBD2 (7 bases). This CDR3 region has 17 residues. Germline values: CDR1 LNHDA, CDR2 SQIVND (reference sequence). The V gene lost 3 bases and the J gene lost 2 bases, with 16 bases spanning the gap. This CDR3 is CASSIQRGGGNTGELFF. The CDR3 coding sequence is TGTGCCAGTAGTATCCAGCGGGGAGGGGGTAACACCGGGGAGCTGTTTTTT.

This clone appeared a single time. This sequence joins TRBV27 and TRBJ2-7, with a tentative D call TRBD2 (5 bases). The germline V gene encodes CDR1 MNHEY and CDR2 SMNVEV (reference sequence). The V end was cut by 4 bases, the J end by 3 bases, with 16 bases between. CDR3 size: 15 residues. DNA of the CDR3: TGTGCCAGCAGTTATCGGACTGTCGGATTCTACGAGCAGTACTTC. It yields the protein CASSYRTVGFYEQYF.

This clone was recorded once. CDR3 DNA sequence: TGTGCCAGCAGCTGGGACAGAAATCAGCCCCAGCATTTT. Protein product: CASSWDRNQPQHF. This rearrangement joins TRBV7-8 to TRBJ1-5; 7 bases map to TRBD1. CDR1 is SGHVS, CDR2 FQNEAQ, per germline. The J segment lost 4 bases and the V segment lost 4 bases, leaving 1 base of the junction unmatched. The length of the CDR3 is 13 residues.

The count of this clone is one. The chain links TRBV12-3 or TRBV12-4 to TRBJ1-1; D gene ambiguous. Trimming removed 5 bases from V and 3 bases from J, with 4 bases in between. The CDR3 is 11 amino acids. CDR3 bases: TGTGCCAGCAGTCCGTACACTGAAGCTTTCTTT. Translating gives CASSPYTEAFF.

V gene TRBV5-1 combines with J gene TRBJ2-7; 7 nucleotides line up with TRBD1. V was clipped by 5 bases and J by 2 bases; unmatched bases: 7. CDR1 and CDR2 (germline): SGHRS, YFSETQ. CDR3 length equals 14 residues. The CDR3 sequence is CASSTGVPPYEQYV. CDR3 nucleotides: TGCGCCAGCAGTACAGGGGTCCCCCCCTACGAGCAGTACGTC.

V usage is TRBV27 and J usage is TRBJ1-1; 9 nucleotides agree with TRBD1. The CDR3 is 15 amino acids. The ends lost 5 bases at V and 4 bases at J; junction bases unmatched: 8. Germline-derived CDR1 and CDR2 are MNHEY and SMNVEV (reference sequence). The CDR3 bases are TGTGCCAGCAGTCCCTACAGGGGGCGGGGCACTGAAGCTTTCTTT. Translated: CASSPYRGRGTEAFF.

This clone was counted once. The gene calls are TRBV24-1 and TRBJ1-1; 9 positions match TRBD1. The CDR3 sequence is 17 residues long. Germline V lookup: CDR1 KGHDR, CDR2 SFDVKD. Germline trimming cut 3 bases from V and 3 bases from J; bases unmatched to any gene: 10. CDR3 protein: CATSDPGTGTGYTEAFF. The DNA of the CDR3 is TGTGCCACCAGTGATCCTGGTACCGGGACAGGGTACACTGAAGCTTTCTTT.

V usage is TRBV6-5 and J usage is TRBJ2-5; D remains ambiguous. Germline V CDR1 and CDR2: MNHEY, SVGAGI. The CDR3 has 11 amino acids. CDR3 nucleotides: TGTGCTTCGAACTTTCAAGAGACCCAGTACTTC. Amino acids: CASNFQETQYF.

The chain recombines TRBV5-1 with TRBJ2-2; unclear D gene. Germline assignment: CDR1 SGHRS and CDR2 YFSETQ. The V end lost 0 bases, the J end lost 8 bases, and 8 bases lay between the germline ends. The CDR3 totals 13 residues. In nucleotides, the CDR3 is TGCGCCAGCAGCTTGGATTTGAGGGGGGAGCTGTTTTTT. Protein product: CASSLDLRGELFF.

This sequence joins TRBV10-3 and TRBJ2-3; perhaps TRBD2 as D (5 bases). V shed 8 bases and J shed 6 bases, with 9 bases lying between them. The V gene's germline CDR1 is ENHRY and CDR2 SYGVKD. The CDR3 totals 11 residues. The CDR3 spells CAIGERDTQYF. DNA for the CDR3: TGTGCCATCGGGGAGCGGGATACGCAGTATTTT.

The chain couples TRBV7-2 to TRBJ2-2; D remains unclear. V shed 0 bases and J shed 2 bases, with 7 bases lying between them. Germline CDR1 is SGHTA and CDR2 is FQGNSA. The CDR3 is made up of 15 amino acids. The CDR3 DNA sequence: TGTGCCAGCAGCTTAGCGGGCAGTAACACCGGGGAGCTGTTTTTT. Residues: CASSLAGSNTGELFF.

The chain uses TRBV24-1 and TRBJ1-5, with 7 positions matching TRBD1. The V gene's germline CDR1 is KGHDR and CDR2 SFDVKD. This CDR3 spans 15 amino acids. V lost 4 bases to trimming and J lost 1 base; unmatched junction nucleotides: 3. The DNA of the CDR3 is TGTGCCACCAGTGACCCGGGACAGAGCAATCAGCCCCAGCATTTT. Protein sequence: CATSDPGQSNQPQHF.

This chain connects TRBV29-1 to TRBJ2-7; D gene uncertain. CDR3 length: 14 residues. V gave up 1 base and J gave up 7 bases, with 17 bases separating them. Germline CDR1 and CDR2: SQVTM and ANQGSEA. The CDR3, as DNA: TGCAGCGTTGAAGGGAGAGGCTGGAACGGGGAGCAGTACTTC. Translation gives CSVEGRGWNGEQYF.

Note on this clone: The sample contains more than one DNA sequence encoding this CDR3. V usage is TRBV7-9 and J usage is TRBJ2-7; D is ambiguous. Germline V gene data show CDR1 as SEHNR and CDR2 as FQNEAQ (reference sequence). This CDR3 is built from 12 residues. V was cut by 6 bases and J by 0 bases, with 6 bases left in between. CDR3 in DNA: TGTGCCAGCAGTGGTAGCTCCTACGAGCAGTACTTC. It translates to CASSGSSYEQYF.

This chain joins TRBV7-9 and TRBJ1-1; 12 bases align to TRBD1. The germline gives CDR1 SEHNR, CDR2 FQNEAQ (reference sequence). This CDR3 has 18 amino acids. After removal of 2 bases from V and 4 bases from J, the junction contained 11 bases not matched to a gene. The CDR3 region is CASSLLPGQGAQGTEAFF. CDR3 coding DNA: TGTGCCAGCAGCTTACTTCCGGGACAGGGGGCGCAGGGCACTGAAGCTTTCTTT.

The chain is built from TRBV5-1 and TRBJ2-3, with D possibly matching TRBD2 (6 bases). V lost 5 bases and J lost 0, with 13 bases in between. In germline, CDR1 is SGHRS, CDR2 YFSETQ. This CDR3 contains 15 residues. CDR3 residues: CASREDGTSTDTQYF. The CDR3 DNA follows: TGCGCCAGCAGGGAGGACGGGACTAGCACAGATACGCAGTATTTT.

The chain couples TRBV6-5 to TRBJ1-5; TRBD1 might be the D (6 bases). The CDR3 extends over 15 amino acids. V was pared by 5 bases and J by 9 bases, with 20 bases between. CDR1 and CDR2 from the germline V gene are MNHEY and SVGAGI. The CDR3 here is CASSPSGQLLRPQHF. Written as DNA, the CDR3 is TGTGCCAGCAGTCCATCTGGACAGCTCCTTCGGCCCCAGCATTTT.

This sequence joins TRBV6-5 and TRBJ2-1, with 7 bases identical to TRBD2. Looked up from germline, CDR1 is MNHEY and CDR2 is SVGAGI. V lost 5 bases to trimming and J lost 10 bases; unmatched junction nucleotides: 11. The CDR3 totals 14 residues. CDR3 in amino acids: CASSPGTTLVEQFF. Here the CDR3 DNA reads TGTGCCAGCAGTCCCGGGACTACCCTGGTAGAGCAGTTCTTC.

The chain recombines TRBV5-1 with TRBJ2-3, with D possibly matching TRBD1 (5 bases). The CDR3 consists of 13 residues. Looked up from germline, CDR1 is SGHRS and CDR2 is YFSETQ. The germline V and J ends were trimmed by 3 bases and 2 bases, with 7 bases remaining between them. CDR3: CASSSTVTDTQYF. The CDR3 bases are TGCGCCAGCAGCTCGACAGTCACAGATACGCAGTATTTT.

The chain carries TRBV5-1 and TRBJ1-2; TRBD1 is a possible D gene (5 bases). There are 13 residues in the CDR3. V lost 7 bases and J lost 7, with 17 bases in between. CDR1 is SGHRS, CDR2 YFSETQ, per germline. The CDR3 nucleotides are TGCGCCAGCCAGGGTGACAGTTGGGGTGGCTACACCTTC. Its protein is CASQGDSWGGYTF.

This chain connects TRBV9 to TRBJ2-5; TRBD1 might be the D (5 bases). The CDR3 has 14 residues. From germline, CDR1 is SGDLS and CDR2 YYNGEE. Between the trimmed V and J ends, which lost 0 bases and 2 bases, there was a span of 8 bases. The CDR3 spells CASSVETGQETQYF. In DNA, the CDR3 is TGTGCCAGCAGCGTAGAAACAGGACAAGAGACCCAGTACTTC.